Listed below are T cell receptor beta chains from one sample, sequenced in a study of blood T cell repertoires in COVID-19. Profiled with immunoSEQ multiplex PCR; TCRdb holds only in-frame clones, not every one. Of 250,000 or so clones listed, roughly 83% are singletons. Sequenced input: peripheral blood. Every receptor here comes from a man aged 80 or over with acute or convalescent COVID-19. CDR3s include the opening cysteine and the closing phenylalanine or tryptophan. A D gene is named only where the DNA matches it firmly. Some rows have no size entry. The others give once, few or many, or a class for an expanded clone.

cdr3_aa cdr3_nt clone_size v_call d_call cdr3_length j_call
CASGFTGGQAQHF TGTGCCAGCGGGTTTACAGGGGGCCAGGCCCAGCATTTT . TRBV7-2 TRBD1 13 TRBJ1-5
CASSYLQENTEAFF TGTGCCAGCAGTTACCTCCAGGAGAACACTGAAGCTTTCTTT . TRBV6-6 . 14 TRBJ1-1
CASSLEGQAITGELFF TGCGCCAGCAGCTTGGAGGGACAGGCGATCACCGGGGAGCTGTTTTTT . TRBV5-1 TRBD1 16 TRBJ2-2
CASSAGYALRRGRTDTQYF TGTGCCAGTAGTGCAGGATACGCCCTGAGGCGGGGGCGCACAGATACGCAGTATTTT . TRBV19 . 19 TRBJ2-3
CASSPRGQETQYF TGCGCCAGCAGCCCCAGGGGTCAAGAGACCCAGTACTTC . TRBV10-2 . 13 TRBJ2-5
CSGKGMYVTEAFF TGCAGCGGGAAGGGGATGTATGTCACTGAAGCTTTCTTT . TRBV29-1 . 13 TRBJ1-1
CASSSWGWQPQHF TGTGCCAGCAGTTCTTGGGGCTGGCAGCCCCAGCATTTT . TRBV6-5 . 13 TRBJ1-5
CASSYYGQNTEAFF TGTGCCAGCAGTTACTACGGACAAAACACTGAAGCTTTCTTT . TRBV6-2/TRBV6-3 . 14 TRBJ1-1
CASSPGSWGYTF TGTGCCAGCAGTCCAGGGTCTTGGGGCTACACCTTC . TRBV12-3/TRBV12-4 . 12 TRBJ1-2
CARSGGARQDTQYF TGTGCCAGGTCTGGGGGCGCTCGACAGGATACGCAGTATTTT . TRBV2 . 14 TRBJ2-3
CASSQDGGGNQPQHF TGTGCCAGCAGCCAAGACGGGGGAGGGAATCAGCCCCAGCATTTT . TRBV3-1/TRBV3-2 . 15 TRBJ1-5
CASSLAREQFF TGTGCCAGCAGTTTAGCCAGGGAACAGTTCTTC once TRBV12-3/TRBV12-4 . 11 TRBJ2-1
CASSFPGTNGYTF TGTGCCAGCAGCTTTCCAGGAACCAATGGCTACACCTTC . TRBV5-4 . 13 TRBJ1-2
CASRVTGGRNQPQHF TGCGCCAGCAGGGTGACAGGGGGCAGGAATCAGCCCCAGCATTTT . TRBV10-2 TRBD1 15 TRBJ1-5
CASSIDLRQVETQYF TGTGCCAGTAGTATAGATCTCCGACAGGTAGAGACCCAGTACTTC . TRBV19 . 15 TRBJ2-5
CASSQDAGGANTGELFF TGTGCCAGCAGCCAAGATGCGGGCGGGGCGAACACCGGGGAGCTGTTTTTT . TRBV4-2 . 17 TRBJ2-2
CASSPLDRETQFF TGTGCCAGCAGCCCCTTAGACAGGGAAACGCAGTTCTTC . TRBV14 TRBD1 13 TRBJ2-1
CASSGRVNTEAFF TGTGCCAGCAGCGGGAGGGTTAACACTGAAGCTTTCTTT once TRBV27 . 13 TRBJ1-1
CSVGLLSNTEAFF TGCAGCGTTGGGTTACTGAGTAACACTGAAGCTTTCTTT . TRBV29-1 . 13 TRBJ1-1
CASSVDGYNSPLHF TGTGCCAGCAGTGTAGATGGCTATAATTCACCCCTCCACTTT . TRBV6-4 . 14 TRBJ1-6
CASSSTVENSPLHF TGTGCCAGCAGTTCGACAGTGGAGAATTCACCCCTCCACTTT . TRBV28 . 14 TRBJ1-6
CASSPLIVSEQYF TGTGCCAGCAGCCCCCTTATTGTTAGCGAGCAGTACTTC . TRBV12-3/TRBV12-4 . 13 TRBJ2-7